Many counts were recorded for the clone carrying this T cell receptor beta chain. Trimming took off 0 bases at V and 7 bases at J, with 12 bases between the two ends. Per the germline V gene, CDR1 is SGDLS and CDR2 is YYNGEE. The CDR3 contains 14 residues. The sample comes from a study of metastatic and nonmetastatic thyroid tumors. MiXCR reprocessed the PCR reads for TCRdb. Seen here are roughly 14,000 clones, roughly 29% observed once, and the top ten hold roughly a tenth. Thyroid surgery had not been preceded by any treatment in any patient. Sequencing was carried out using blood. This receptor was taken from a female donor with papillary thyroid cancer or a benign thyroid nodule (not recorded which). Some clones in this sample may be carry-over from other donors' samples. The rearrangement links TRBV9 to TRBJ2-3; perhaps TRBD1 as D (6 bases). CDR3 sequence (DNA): TGTGCCAGCAGCGTAGACAGGGCCAGGAATACGCAGTATTTT. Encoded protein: CASSVDRARNTQYF.